Listed here are 7 T cell receptor beta chains from one sample, sequenced in a study of blood T cell repertoires in COVID-19. The method was immunoSEQ multiplex PCR; TCRdb's version includes in-frame clones alone and lacks a portion of them. Of some 430,000 clones detected, roughly 91% appear once; the ten largest clones hold about 0.57%. Sequenced material: PBMCs or T cells enriched from blood (not recorded which). The source is a young man who had recovered from COVID-19.

The chain links TRBV18 to TRBJ2-5; 10 bases agree with TRBD2. This CDR3 comprises 15 residues. The ends lost 6 bases at V and 0 bases at J; junction bases unmatched: 4. Looked up from germline, CDR1 is KGHSH and CDR2 is LQKENI. CDR3 coding DNA: TGTGCCAGCTCCCCCCTAGCGGGAGACCAAGAGACCCAGTACTTC. It translates to CASSPLAGDQETQYF.

The chain combines TRBV6-6 with TRBJ1-1; 9 nucleotides align to TRBD1. Looked up from germline, CDR1 is MNHNY and CDR2 is SVGAGI (reference sequence). The CDR3 spans 16 residues. Trimming took 2 bases from V and 3 from J; bases not matched to a gene: 7. The CDR3 sequence: CASSYPKDRGDTEAFF. The CDR3 DNA sequence: TGTGCCAGCAGTTACCCCAAGGACAGGGGCGACACTGAAGCTTTCTTT.

The rearrangement uses TRBV7-9 and TRBJ1-5; 7 bases are a match to TRBD1. The CDR3 consists of 15 residues. Germline V gene lookup returns CDR1 SEHNR and CDR2 FQNEAQ (reference sequence). V shed 5 bases and J 6 bases; nucleotides not matched to a gene: 10. The CDR3 loop is CASSQGTVVGQPQHF. The CDR3 DNA sequence: TGTGCCAGCAGCCAAGGGACAGTAGTAGGTCAGCCCCAGCATTTT.

The CDR3: CATSRDLRDSEWALHF. CDR3 DNA: TGTGCCACCAGCAGAGATCTCCGGGACAGCGAGTGGGCCCTCCACTTT. The rearrangement joins TRBV15 to TRBJ1-6, with 7 bases matching TRBD1. This CDR3 comprises 16 residues. Trimming at V came to 0 bases and at J to 14 bases, leaving 13 bases not matched to a gene. CDR1 and CDR2 (germline): LNHNV, YYDKDF (reference sequence).

The rearrangement joins TRBV28 to TRBJ2-7, with TRBD2 as a possible D gene (6 bases). V was trimmed by 6 bases and J by 3 bases, leaving 9 bases between them. The germline gives CDR1 MDHEN, CDR2 SYDVKM. This CDR3 is 12 amino acids long. CDR3 loop: CASRTRDYEQYF. The CDR3 DNA follows: TGTGCCAGCAGGACTAGGGACTACGAGCAGTACTTC. Full variable domain (rest looked up from reference TRBV28 and TRBJ2-7): DVKVTQSSRYLVKRTGEKVFLECVQDMDHENMFWYRQDPGLGLRLIYFSYDVKMKEKGDIPEGYSVSREKKERFSLILESASTNQTSMYLCASRTRDYEQYFGPGTRLTVT.

The CDR3 loop reads CASSFVTVEEKLFF. The CDR3 nucleotides are TGTGCCAGCAGTTTCGTGACAGTAGAAGAAAAACTGTTTTTT. The chain joins TRBV28 to TRBJ1-4; D is perhaps TRBD1 (5 bases). Germline V lookup: CDR1 MDHEN, CDR2 SYDVKM. CDR3 length: 14 residues. Trimming shortened V by 3 bases and J by 8 bases, and 13 bases separated the two germline ends. The variable domain in full, completed from reference TRBV28 and TRBJ1-4, reads DVKVTQSSRYLVKRTGEKVFLECVQDMDHENMFWYRQDPGLGLRLIYFSYDVKMKEKGDIPEGYSVSREKKERFSLILESASTNQTSMYLCASSFVTVEEKLFFGSGTQLSVL.

V and J are TRBV30 and TRBJ1-2; TRBD1 matches 8 bases. Trimming at V came to 1 base and at J to 8 bases, leaving 3 bases not matched to a gene. The CDR3 loop spans 12 amino acids. CDR1 GTSNPN and CDR2 SVGIG come from the germline V gene (reference sequence). The CDR3 spells CAWSGDRGGYTF. DNA for the CDR3: TGTGCCTGGAGTGGCGACAGGGGCGGCTACACCTTC.